The sequence of this T cell receptor beta chain was determined in a study of blood T cells in healthy people across ages. General study results and limits: The study regarded diversity estimates from one million T cells as underestimates.

This CDR3 spans 13 amino acids. V lost 3 bases, J lost 0 bases, and 8 bases lay in between. Germline V lookup: CDR1 SQVTM, CDR2 ANQGSEA. To note about this clonotype: What it binds is unknown.

Through a sample-barcoded 5' primer and a J-beta primer mix, a second PCR was run for roughly 6 to 12 cycles. MiXCR was run by TCRdb on the 5' RACE reads, yielding one entry per CDR3 protein. The sample has around 900,000 distinct CDR3 sequences; roughly 51% are singletons. The sequence was obtained from a woman between 55 and 75 years old in good health. The sample taken for sequencing was blood. This chain links TRBV29-1 with TRBJ1-1; no firm D call. The CDR3 DNA sequence: TGCAGCGTTGATGACAACCTGAACACTGAAGCTTTCTTT. Its translation is CSVDDNLNTEAFF.